The 21 T cell receptor beta chains reported below all come from one sample, sequenced in a study of cytomegalovirus exposure and HLA in healthy donors. Use of 60 Vbeta and 13 Jbeta primers characterized the PCR. Profiled with immunoSEQ multiplex PCR; TCRdb holds only in-frame clones, not every one. This table has about 200,000 clones, over 70% appearing once. Sample: PBMCs. These receptors all stem from a boy aged 2-9 years in good health and CMV-seronegative.

The rearrangement uses TRBV9 and TRBJ2-7, with TRBD1 as a possible D gene (5 bases). There are 14 residues in the CDR3. V lost 3 bases to trimming and J lost 2 bases, with 12 bases between them. CDR1 and CDR2 (germline): SGDLS, YYNGEE. CDR3 in DNA: TGTGCCAGCAGCGCCAGACAGAGTACCTACGAGCAGTACTTC. This codes for CASSARQSTYEQYF. The complete variable domain, with remaining parts taken from reference TRBV9 and TRBJ2-7, reads DSGVTQTPKHLITATGQRVTLRCSPRSGDLSVYWYQQSLDQGLQFLIQYYNGEERAKGNILERFSAQQFPDLHSELNLSSLELGDSALYFCASSARQSTYEQYFGPGTRLTVT.

The genes are TRBV5-6 and TRBJ2-7; weak D call: TRBD1 (5 bases). This CDR3 has 14 amino acids. Between the trimmed V and J ends, which lost 2 bases and 3 bases, there was a span of 12 bases. The germline V gene encodes CDR1 SGHDT and CDR2 YYEEEE. The CDR3 coding sequence is TGTGCCAGCAGCTTTGGTTCGACAGTCTACGAGCAGTACTTC. This encodes CASSFGSTVYEQYF.

This chain uses TRBV7-2 with TRBJ1-6; D uncertain. The CDR3 contains 16 residues. CDR1 and CDR2 (germline): SGHTA, FQGNSA. The ends were cut back, 1 base at V and 9 bases at J, with 16 bases in the middle. CDR3 coding DNA: TGTGCCAGCAGCTTAGGGGTTAGGAATTCGGGTTCACCCCTCCACTTT. It encodes CASSLGVRNSGSPLHF.

The genes are TRBV5-5 and TRBJ2-7; weak D call: TRBD1 (6 bases). The CDR3 has 14 residues. Trimming pared 4 bases from V and 0 bases from J, leaving 11 bases between. The germline V gene has CDR1 SGHKS and CDR2 YYEKEE (reference sequence). The CDR3 region has the DNA TGTGCCAGCAGCCCCCGACAGGACTCCTACGAGCAGTACTTC. It codes for CASSPRQDSYEQYF.

V is TRBV10-3 and J is TRBJ2-5, with TRBD2 matching over 8 bases. Germline V lookup: CDR1 ENHRY, CDR2 SYGVKD. Trimming at V came to 10 bases and at J to 2 bases, leaving 12 bases not matched to a gene. The CDR3 consists of 15 residues. The CDR3 region is CATEPGLAEQETQYF. In nucleotides, the CDR3 is TGTGCCACCGAGCCAGGACTAGCAGAGCAAGAGACCCAGTACTTC.

The chain has TRBV6-5 and TRBJ2-5, with a tentative D call TRBD2 (6 bases). The CDR3 contains 13 residues. Trimming cost V 6 bases and J 5 bases, with 13 bases left between them. The V gene's germline CDR1 is MNHEY and CDR2 SVGAGI. The DNA of the CDR3 is TGTGCCAGCAGCATGGGGAGGACCGAGACCCAGTACTTC. It codes for CASSMGRTETQYF.

This clone was seen once. The chain is built from TRBV18 and TRBJ1-2; tentatively, D is TRBD1 (5 bases). CDR3 length: 15 amino acids. V lost 0 bases to trimming and J lost 4 bases, with 12 bases between them. Germline V lookup: CDR1 KGHSH, CDR2 LQKENI. DNA for the CDR3: TGTGCCAGCTCACCACCGGCAGGGTGGGCCTATGGCTACACCTTC. Protein product: CASSPPAGWAYGYTF.

The gene calls are TRBV29-1 and TRBJ2-1, with 12 bases matching TRBD2. V was clipped by 5 bases and J by 7 bases; unmatched bases: 6. Per the germline V gene, CDR1 is SQVTM and CDR2 is ANQGSEA. This CDR3 comprises 14 residues. The CDR3 DNA follows: TGCAGCGTTAAACCTAGCGGGGGGGCAAATGAGCAGTTCTTC. Protein product: CSVKPSGGANEQFF.

The rearrangement links TRBV11-2 to TRBJ1-1; 8 nucleotides line up with TRBD1. The V gene's germline CDR1 is SGHAT and CDR2 FQNNGV. J was trimmed by 1 base and V by 3 bases; bases with no gene match: 13. The CDR3 has 18 amino acids. The CDR3 is CASSFGFSRQGRNTEAFF. The CDR3 DNA reads TGTGCCAGCAGCTTCGGTTTCTCCCGACAGGGGAGGAACACTGAAGCTTTCTTT.

The chain is built from TRBV11-2 and TRBJ1-4, with D tentatively TRBD1 (5 bases). The CDR3 has 15 residues. Germline lookup yields CDR1 SGHAT and CDR2 FQNNGV. V lost 2 bases to trimming and J lost 6 bases, with 13 bases between them. CDR3 DNA: TGTGCCAGCAGCTTAAATCAGGGCGGAGATGAAAAACTGTTTTTT. Translating it yields CASSLNQGGDEKLFF.

The rearrangement links TRBV6-1 to TRBJ1-5; 7 nucleotides line up with TRBD1. This CDR3 spans 14 amino acids. V lost 6 bases and J lost 5; bases outside the gene matches: 7. Germline assignment: CDR1 MNHNS and CDR2 SASEGT. CDR3 bases: TGTGCCAGCAGGAGAATCACAGGGGATCAGCCCCAGCATTTT. It encodes CASRRITGDQPQHF.

At least ten counts were recorded for this clone. This sequence joins TRBV4-2 and TRBJ2-3; D uncertain. The CDR3 is 14 amino acids. With 0 bases removed from V and 0 bases from J, the gap between germline ends came to 4 bases. Germline CDR1 is LGHNA and CDR2 is YNFKEQ. The CDR3, as DNA: TGTGCCAGCAGCCAAGACCTAAGCACAGATACGCAGTATTTT. Protein product: CASSQDLSTDTQYF.

The V call is TRBV7-9, the J call TRBJ2-7, with 10 bases that match TRBD1. Germline CDR1 and CDR2: SEHNR and FQNEAQ (reference sequence). This CDR3 has 12 residues. V lost 4 bases and J lost 6; bases outside the gene matches: 0. CDR3 sequence reads: CASSWDRGEQYF. The CDR3 nucleotides read TGTGCCAGCAGCTGGGACAGGGGCGAGCAGTACTTC. Full variable domain (outside the CDR3, taken from reference TRBV7-9 and TRBJ2-7): DTGVSQNPRHKITKRGQNVTFRCDPISEHNRLYWYRQTLGQGPEFLTYFQNEAQLEKSRLLSDRFSAERPKGSFSTLEIQRTEQGDSAMYLCASSWDRGEQYFGPGTRLTVT.

The chain employs TRBV28 and TRBJ2-7; TRBD2 is a possible D gene (6 bases). This CDR3 has 17 amino acids. Per the germline V gene, CDR1 is MDHEN and CDR2 is SYDVKM. V was cut by 2 bases and J by 6 bases, with 23 bases left in between. The CDR3 DNA reads as TGTGCCAGCAGTTTAACCTTGTCGGCTAGCGTTTCCCGCGAGCAGTACTTC. It encodes CASSLTLSASVSREQYF.

Of note for this clone: Compared with germline, one end of the junction differs, possibly owing to a read error. The V call is TRBV30, the J call TRBJ2-4, with D maybe TRBD1 (6 bases). CDR1 and CDR2 (germline): GTSNPN, SVGIG (reference sequence). The CDR3 has 12 residues. The CDR3 region is CAWSAQGQIPDF. CDR3 DNA: TGTGCCTGGAGTGCCCAGGGACAAATCCCCGACTTC.

J is TRBJ1-1 and V is TRBV6-5; D is perhaps TRBD1 (5 bases). V was trimmed by 5 bases and J by 2 bases, leaving 15 bases between them. This CDR3 region has 15 residues. Per germline, CDR1 MNHEY and CDR2 SVGAGI. CDR3 in amino acids: CASSPQGLVNTEAFF. The CDR3 coding sequence is TGTGCCAGCAGTCCTCAGGGACTGGTTAACACTGAAGCTTTCTTT.

Written as DNA, the CDR3 is TGTGCCAGCAGTTACTCGACTAGCGTCCCCTACGAGCAGTACTTC. Amino acid sequence: CASSYSTSVPYEQYF. The V call is TRBV6-6, the J call TRBJ2-7; 8 bases fit TRBD2. The CDR3 totals 15 residues. The junction had 3 bases not matched to a gene; V was cut back by 0 bases and J by 2 bases. The germline gives CDR1 MNHNY, CDR2 SVGAGI (reference sequence).

In its sample, this clone was seen once. The V gene is TRBV30, the J gene TRBJ2-7; 9 nucleotides match TRBD1. Germline V gene sequence: CDR1 GTSNPN, CDR2 SVGIG (reference sequence). Trimming at V came to 6 bases and at J to 0 bases, leaving 9 bases not matched to a gene. The CDR3 length is 15 residues. Here the CDR3 DNA reads TGTGCCTGTCGAACCGGGACAGGGAACTCCTACGAGCAGTACTTC. Translation gives CACRTGTGNSYEQYF. Looking up the rest from reference TRBV30 and TRBJ2-7 gives the full variable domain: SQTIHQWPATLVQPVGSPLSLECTVEGTSNPNLYWYRQAAGRGLQLLFYSVGIGQISSEVPQNLSASRPQDRQFILSSKKLLLSDSGFYLCACRTGTGNSYEQYFGPGTRLTVT.

The chain recombines TRBV6-1 with TRBJ1-2, with 7 nucleotides matching TRBD1. Germline assignment: CDR1 MNHNS and CDR2 SASEGT. Trimming cost V 5 bases and J 0 bases; bases outside gene matches: 6. The CDR3 is made up of 15 amino acids. CDR3 sequence reads: CASSQQGTSNYGYTF. In DNA, the CDR3 is TGTGCCAGCAGTCAACAGGGGACCTCTAACTATGGCTACACCTTC.

The chain has TRBV5-1 and TRBJ1-1; the match to TRBD1 covers 8 bases. After removal of 5 bases from V and 7 bases from J, the junction contained 7 bases not matched to a gene. The germline V gene has CDR1 SGHRS and CDR2 YFSETQ. This CDR3 spans 13 amino acids. Here the CDR3 DNA reads TGCGCCAGCAGGCCCGACAGGGGTGATGAAGCTTTCTTT. Amino acid sequence: CASRPDRGDEAFF.

This clone was recorded only once. The chain couples TRBV11-2 to TRBJ2-7; 7 bases match TRBD1. Looked up from germline, CDR1 is SGHAT and CDR2 is FQNNGV. CDR3 length: 13 amino acids. V trimming: 3 bases; J trimming: 2 bases; junction bases outside the gene matches: 1. CDR3 coding DNA: TGTGCCAGCAGCTTGGGACAGCCCTACGAGCAGTACTTC. Residues: CASSLGQPYEQYF.